The clone carrying this T cell receptor (beta chain) showed up just once. CDR3 length: 14 residues. In germline, CDR1 is SQVTM, CDR2 ANQGSEA. V lost 2 bases, J lost 4 bases, and 14 bases lay in between. The sample comes from a study of early stage breast cancer tumors. Across the whole study: Among around twelve ER+/PR+/HER2- tumors, eight were ductal, four lobular.

Each sample had two DNA replicates, about 0.5 ug blood or 1.5 ug tissue. Produced via immunoSEQ multiplex PCR; TCRdb's table is partial and in-frame only. The sample consists of 69,000 or so clones, more than 70% of them appearing once. V and J are TRBV29-1 and TRBJ2-5; TRBD1 is a possible D gene (5 bases). The TCR sequence derives from a person aged 35-55 years with breast cancer. Sequenced input: blood. CDR3: CSVEKGSSGETQYF. The CDR3 nucleotides are TGCAGCGTTGAAAAGGGGTCCTCTGGAGAGACCCAGTACTTC.